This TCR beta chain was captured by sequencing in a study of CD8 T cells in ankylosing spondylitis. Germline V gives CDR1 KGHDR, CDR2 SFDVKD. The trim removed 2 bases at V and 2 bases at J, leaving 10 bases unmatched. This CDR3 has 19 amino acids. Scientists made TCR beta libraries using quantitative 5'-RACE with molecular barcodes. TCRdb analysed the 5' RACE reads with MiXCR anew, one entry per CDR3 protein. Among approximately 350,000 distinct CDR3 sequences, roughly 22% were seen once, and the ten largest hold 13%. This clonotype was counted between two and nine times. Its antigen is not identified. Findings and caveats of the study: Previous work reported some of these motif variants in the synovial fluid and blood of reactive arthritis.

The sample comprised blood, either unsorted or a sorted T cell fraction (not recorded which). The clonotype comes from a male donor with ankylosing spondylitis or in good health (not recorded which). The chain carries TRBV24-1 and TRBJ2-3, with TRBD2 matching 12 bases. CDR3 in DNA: TGTGCCACCAGTGATTCCCGAAGACTAGCGGGGGACAACACAGATACGCAGTATTTT. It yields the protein CATSDSRRLAGDNTDTQYF.